The present TCR beta chain was sequenced within a study of blood T cell repertoires in COVID-19. V lost 6 bases and J lost 4; bases outside the gene matches: 3. The CDR3 covers 15 residues. Germline assignment: CDR1 SEHNR and CDR2 FQNEAQ (reference sequence). Some clones are missing from TCRdb's copy, which holds only in-frame ones; the method was immunoSEQ multiplex PCR. The sample carries approximately 260,000 clones, 88% recorded once. The chain carries TRBV7-9 and TRBJ2-2, with 12 nucleotides matching TRBD1. The sequence came from a woman aged 40 to 50 with acute COVID-19. Sequenced input: PBMCs or T cells enriched from blood (not recorded which). CDR3 sequence: CASRRDRGPTGELFF. CDR3 nucleotides: TGTGCCAGCAGGCGGGACAGGGGGCCCACCGGGGAGCTGTTTTTT.